The 15 T cell receptor beta chains below were found in one sample sequenced in a study of OX40 agonist ivuxolimab in advanced cancers. Using immunoSEQ multiplex PCR, the repertoire was profiled, and TCRdb retains in-frame clones only, with some absent. The data hold 45,000 to 50,000 clones, with about four fifths observed a single time. The sample in question was CD4+ or CD8+ T cells sorted from blood, obtained in a trial of the OX40 agonist ivuxolimab. These receptors were obtained from an adult with an advanced solid tumor such as melanoma, head and neck, liver or kidney cancer.

V is TRBV27 and J is TRBJ1-6; possibly TRBD1 for D (6 bases). The CDR3 covers 15 residues. V dropped 6 bases and J dropped 7 bases, with 16 bases sitting between them. CDR1 is MNHEY, CDR2 SMNVEV, per germline (reference sequence). CDR3 amino acids: CASRTQGTENSPLHF. The CDR3, as DNA: TGTGCCAGCAGGACTCAGGGGACCGAGAATTCACCCCTCCACTTT.

In this sample, this clone turned up a few times. V usage is TRBV28 and J usage is TRBJ1-6, with 9 bases aligning to TRBD1. V gave up 3 bases and J gave up 6 bases; unmatched junction bases: 3. Germline V gives CDR1 MDHEN, CDR2 SYDVKM. The CDR3 contains 15 residues. The CDR3: CASSLGQGGNSPLHF. The CDR3 nucleotides are TGTGCCAGCAGTTTGGGACAGGGAGGTAATTCACCCCTCCACTTT.

The chain recombines TRBV15 with TRBJ2-1; the match to TRBD2 covers 7 bases. The germline gives CDR1 LNHNV, CDR2 YYDKDF (reference sequence). Trimming took 2 bases from V and 10 from J; bases not matched to a gene: 8. This CDR3 contains 14 residues. CDR3 nucleotide sequence: TGTGCCACCAGCAGACCGGGGGGACTTTTGGAGCAGTTCTTC. This gives the protein CATSRPGGLLEQFF.

The genes are TRBV6-1 and TRBJ2-2; 8 bases are a match to TRBD2. The germline CDR1 and CDR2 sequences are MNHNS and SASEGT. The CDR3 has 15 residues. V lost 1 base and J lost 8; bases outside the gene matches: 6. The CDR3 reads CASSEGSGVGGELFF. For the CDR3, the DNA is TGTGCCAGCAGTGAAGGTAGCGGGGTCGGAGGGGAGCTGTTTTTT.

The J gene is TRBJ1-2, the V gene TRBV27; D remains unclear. Looked up from germline, CDR1 is MNHEY and CDR2 is SMNVEV (reference sequence). This CDR3 has 14 amino acids. V gave up 6 bases and J gave up 8 bases, with 19 bases separating them. The CDR3 sequence is CASRTSPRSSGYTF. The DNA for the CDR3 is TGTGCCAGCAGGACCAGTCCTCGTTCGAGCGGCTACACCTTC.

The gene calls are TRBV18 and TRBJ1-4; a possible D gene is TRBD1 (6 bases). The CDR3 extends over 13 amino acids. CDR1 KGHSH and CDR2 LQKENI come from the germline V gene. Trimming took off 3 bases at V and 6 bases at J, with 8 bases between the two ends. The CDR3, as DNA: TGTGCCAGCTCACCGGGACAACATGAAAAACTGTTTTTT. This gives the protein CASSPGQHEKLFF.

The table lists this clone with a few counts. V and J are TRBV25-1 and TRBJ2-7; 7 bases are shared with TRBD1. Trimming at V came to 3 bases and at J to 6 bases, leaving 11 bases not matched to a gene. Per germline, CDR1 MGHDK and CDR2 SYGVNS. This CDR3 contains 15 residues. CDR3 protein: CASSDPGEQGLEQYF. The CDR3 DNA sequence: TGTGCCAGCAGTGACCCCGGGGAACAGGGGCTCGAGCAGTACTTC.

This chain uses TRBV5-4 with TRBJ2-5; 7 bases are shared with TRBD2. V lost 4 bases, J lost 2 bases, and 5 bases stayed unmatched. This CDR3 comprises 14 residues. The V gene's germline CDR1 is SGHNT and CDR2 YYREEE (reference sequence). The CDR3 spells CASSLLANQETQYF. CDR3 DNA sequence: TGTGCCAGCAGCCTACTAGCGAATCAAGAGACCCAGTACTTC.

This clone was seen a handful of times. The chain recombines TRBV13 with TRBJ2-7; D might be TRBD1 or TRBD2, each matching 6 bases. V was pared by 5 bases and J by 2 bases, with 13 bases between. Germline-derived CDR1 and CDR2 are PRHDT and FYEKMQ (reference sequence). This CDR3 contains 14 residues. CDR3: CASSPGGGPYEQYF. In DNA, the CDR3 is TGTGCCAGCAGCCCAGGAGGGGGACCCTACGAGCAGTACTTC.

This clone was seen once. The chain couples TRBV4-1 to TRBJ2-1; D remains unclear. CDR1 is MGHRA and CDR2 is YSYEKL in the germline V gene. This CDR3 comprises 16 residues. Trimming removed 2 bases from V and 0 bases from J, with 11 bases in between. The CDR3 DNA is TGCGCCAGCAGCCAATGGTCGGAGAGCTCCTACAATGAGCAGTTCTTC. It specifies CASSQWSESSYNEQFF.

This clone turned up a few times. The chain has TRBV2 and TRBJ1-2; tentatively, D is TRBD1 (5 bases). Trimming left V 6 bases short and J 8 bases short, with 13 bases between. Germline CDR1 is SNHLY and CDR2 is FYNNEI. The CDR3 has 12 amino acids. The CDR3 loop reads CASRLSGAGYTF. CDR3 sequence (DNA): TGTGCCAGCAGACTTTCTGGGGCCGGCTACACCTTC.

Of note for this clone: At the DNA level, this CDR3 is encoded by other sequences in the same sample as well. CDR3 sequence reads: CASSRDRGDTGELFF. The CDR3 coding sequence is TGCGCCAGCAGCAGGGACAGGGGGGACACCGGGGAGCTGTTTTTT. The chain joins TRBV5-1 to TRBJ2-2; 11 positions match TRBD1. V shed 4 bases, J shed 3 bases, and the junction held 2 bases outside the gene matches. The CDR3 covers 15 residues. Germline V lookup: CDR1 SGHRS, CDR2 YFSETQ.

The rearrangement joins TRBV5-1 to TRBJ2-5, with D perhaps TRBD1 (6 bases). V lost 3 bases to trimming and J lost 5 bases, with 14 bases between them. CDR1 and CDR2 (germline): SGHRS, YFSETQ. The CDR3 is made up of 14 amino acids. DNA for the CDR3: TGCGCCAGCAGCTCGGGGACACTTGGGGAGACCCAGTACTTC. It encodes CASSSGTLGETQYF.

CDR3 bases: TGTGCCAGCAGCGATAGCGTTAGGGGTCGGTCCTACAATGAGCAGTTCTTC. It is translated as CASSDSVRGRSYNEQFF. V and J are TRBV7-8 and TRBJ2-1; D tentatively reads TRBD1 or TRBD2 (5 bases each). This CDR3 comprises 17 residues. Trimming left V 5 bases short and J 1 base short, with 18 bases between. Germline CDR1 SGHVS, CDR2 FQNEAQ.

This clone came up a few times. J is TRBJ2-7 and V is TRBV5-1; maybe TRBD2 (6 bases). Trimming removed 3 bases from V and 0 bases from J, with 10 bases in between. Per the germline V gene, CDR1 is SGHRS and CDR2 is YFSETQ. CDR3 size: 14 residues. The CDR3 DNA is TGCGCCAGCAGCTGGGACTGGAGCTCCTACGAGCAGTACTTC. It encodes CASSWDWSSYEQYF. The variable domain in full, completed from reference TRBV5-1 and TRBJ2-7, reads KAGVTQTPRYLIKTRGQQVTLSCSPISGHRSVSWYQQTPGQGLQFLFEYFSETQRNKGNFPGRFSGRQFSNSRSEMNVSTLELGDSALYLCASSWDWSSYEQYFGPGTRLTVT.